The T cell receptor beta chain described here comes from a study of blood T cells in healthy people across ages. This clonotype was found a few times. Its antigen is not known. The V gene lost 0 bases and the J gene lost 2 bases, with 13 bases spanning the gap. In germline, CDR1 is MNHNY, CDR2 SVGAGI (reference sequence). The CDR3 has 17 residues. Study findings and constraints: Estimated diversity across one million T cells was deemed an underestimate. Possibly, changes in expanded clonotypes were confounded because donor CMV status was unknown.

Each donor's blood draw was roughly 9.8 milliliters of peripheral blood. For the second PCR, which ran for roughly 6 to 11 cycles, a sample-barcoded 5' primer and a J-beta primer mix were used. MiXCR, applied by TCRdb to the 5' RACE reads, yields one record per CDR3 protein. Altogether approximately 1.5 million distinct CDR3 sequences are present, less than 45% being singletons, with the ten largest covering around 4%. The gene calls are TRBV6-6 and TRBJ2-2; D remains ambiguous. This TCR came from a woman in her late teens or twenties in good health. Sequencing was carried out using blood. CDR3 loop: CASSYSSAGYNTGELFF. The CDR3 bases are TGTGCCAGCAGTTACTCATCGGCAGGCTATAACACCGGGGAGCTGTTTTTT.